A single sample is the source of the 3 T cell receptor beta chains below, sequenced in a study of cytomegalovirus exposure and HLA in healthy donors. Primers included in the PCR were 60 Vbeta and 13 Jbeta primers. The data were produced by immunoSEQ multiplex PCR, yet TCRdb's version contains in-frame clones alone and is incomplete. The data show nearly 200,000 clones, 82% seen once. Sequencing was performed on PBMCs. The receptors originated from a woman between 50 and 59 years old in good health and CMV-seropositive.

The genes are TRBV7-3 and TRBJ2-1, with 8 bases identical to TRBD1. The CDR3 loop spans 15 amino acids. After removal of 4 bases from V and 2 bases from J, the junction contained 4 bases not matched to a gene. Per germline, CDR1 SGHTA and CDR2 FQGTGA. As DNA, the CDR3 is TGTGCCAGCAGCTCCCAGGGGGCCCCCTACAATGAGCAGTTCTTC. The encoded protein is CASSSQGAPYNEQFF.

This clone appeared once. The chain uses TRBV7-9 and TRBJ2-3, with unresolved D. V was pared by 3 bases and J by 6 bases, with 13 bases between. Germline V gene sequence: CDR1 SEHNR, CDR2 FQNEAQ (reference sequence). The CDR3 loop spans 14 amino acids. The CDR3 DNA reads TGTGCCAGCAGCTTCGTCGAGGATGTGGATACGCAGTATTTT. Translated: CASSFVEDVDTQYF. Full variable domain (remainder filled in from reference TRBV7-9 and TRBJ2-3): DTGVSQNPRHKITKRGQNVTFRCDPISEHNRLYWYRQTLGQGPEFLTYFQNEAQLEKSRLLSDRFSAERPKGSFSTLEIQRTEQGDSAMYLCASSFVEDVDTQYFGPGTRLTVL.

This clone was counted a few times. The V call is TRBV2, the J call TRBJ2-4, with D hard to call. The CDR3 extends over 15 amino acids. Between the trimmed V and J ends, which lost 2 bases and 2 bases, there was a span of 10 bases. Per the germline V gene, CDR1 is SNHLY and CDR2 is FYNNEI. Written as DNA, the CDR3 is TGTGCCAGCAGTGAAATGCCGGGTTCCAAAAACATTCAGTACTTC. This codes for CASSEMPGSKNIQYF.